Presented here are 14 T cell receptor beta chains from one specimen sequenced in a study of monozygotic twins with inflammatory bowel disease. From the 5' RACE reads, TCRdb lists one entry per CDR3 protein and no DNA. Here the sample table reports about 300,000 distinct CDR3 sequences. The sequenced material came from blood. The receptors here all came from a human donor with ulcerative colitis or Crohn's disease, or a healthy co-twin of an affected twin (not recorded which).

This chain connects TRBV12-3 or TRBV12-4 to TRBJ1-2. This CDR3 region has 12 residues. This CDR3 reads CASSSLSGGYTF.

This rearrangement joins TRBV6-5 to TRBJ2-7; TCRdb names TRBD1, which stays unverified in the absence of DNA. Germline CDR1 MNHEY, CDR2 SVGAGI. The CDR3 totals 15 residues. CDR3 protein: CASSSLVGHSYEQYF.

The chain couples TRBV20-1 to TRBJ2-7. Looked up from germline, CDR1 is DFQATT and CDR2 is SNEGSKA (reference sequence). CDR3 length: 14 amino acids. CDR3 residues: CSAMRGSSSYEQYF.

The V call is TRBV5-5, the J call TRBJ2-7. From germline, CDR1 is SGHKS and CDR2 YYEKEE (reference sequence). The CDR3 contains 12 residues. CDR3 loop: CASSLVAAEQYF.

The CDR3: CASSIDGRGDYGYTF. The V call is TRBV19, the J call TRBJ1-2; TCRdb reports TRBD1, a call that lacks DNA to check it against. CDR1 is LNHDA and CDR2 is SQIVND in the germline V gene (reference sequence). CDR3 size: 15 residues.

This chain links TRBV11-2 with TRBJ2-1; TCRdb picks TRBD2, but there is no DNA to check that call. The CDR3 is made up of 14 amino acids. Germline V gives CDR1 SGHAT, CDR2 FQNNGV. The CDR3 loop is CASSASTSIYEQFF.

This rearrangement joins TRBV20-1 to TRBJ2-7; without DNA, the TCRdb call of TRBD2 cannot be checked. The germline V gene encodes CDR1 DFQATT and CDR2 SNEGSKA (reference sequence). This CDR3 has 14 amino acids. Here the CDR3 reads CSARDAGRRYEQYF.

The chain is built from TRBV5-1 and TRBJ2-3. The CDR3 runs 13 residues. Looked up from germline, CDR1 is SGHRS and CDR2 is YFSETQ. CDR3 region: CASSLGATDTQYF.

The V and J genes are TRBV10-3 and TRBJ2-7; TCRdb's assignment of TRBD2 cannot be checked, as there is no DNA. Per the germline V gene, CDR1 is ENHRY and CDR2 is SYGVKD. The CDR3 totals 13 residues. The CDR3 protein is CAISDKGERGPYF.

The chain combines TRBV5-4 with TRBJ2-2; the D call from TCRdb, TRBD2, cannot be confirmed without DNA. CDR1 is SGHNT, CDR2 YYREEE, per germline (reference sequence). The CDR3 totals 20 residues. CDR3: CASSMPWGTLRELDAGELFF.

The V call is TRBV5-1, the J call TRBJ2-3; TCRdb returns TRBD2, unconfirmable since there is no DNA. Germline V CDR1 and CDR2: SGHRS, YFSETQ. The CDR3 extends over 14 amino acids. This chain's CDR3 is CASGAGAGTDTQYF.

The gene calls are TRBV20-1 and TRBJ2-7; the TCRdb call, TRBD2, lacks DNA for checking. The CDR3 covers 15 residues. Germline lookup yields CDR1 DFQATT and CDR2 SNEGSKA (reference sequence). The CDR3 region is CSARDGGGLAVHQYF.

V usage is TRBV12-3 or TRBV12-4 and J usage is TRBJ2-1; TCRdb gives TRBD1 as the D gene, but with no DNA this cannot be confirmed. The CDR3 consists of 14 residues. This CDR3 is CASSSPVGHNEQFF.

The CDR3 is CSARDPTSGVTDTQYF. The chain employs TRBV20-1 and TRBJ2-3. The CDR3 runs 16 residues. Germline V gene data show CDR1 as DFQATT and CDR2 as SNEGSKA (reference sequence).